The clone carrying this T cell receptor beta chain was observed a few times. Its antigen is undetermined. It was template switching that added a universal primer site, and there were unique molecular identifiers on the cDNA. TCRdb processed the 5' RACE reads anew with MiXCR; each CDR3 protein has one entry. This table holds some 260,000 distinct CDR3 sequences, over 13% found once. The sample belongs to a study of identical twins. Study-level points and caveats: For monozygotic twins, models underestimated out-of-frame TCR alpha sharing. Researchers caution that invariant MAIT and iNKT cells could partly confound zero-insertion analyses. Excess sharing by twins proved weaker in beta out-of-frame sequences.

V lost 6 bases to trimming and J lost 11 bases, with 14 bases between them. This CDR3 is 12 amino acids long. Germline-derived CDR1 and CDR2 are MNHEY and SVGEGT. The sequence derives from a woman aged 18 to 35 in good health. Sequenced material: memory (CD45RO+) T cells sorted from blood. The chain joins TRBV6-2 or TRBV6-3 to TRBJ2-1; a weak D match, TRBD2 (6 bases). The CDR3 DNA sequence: TGTGCCAGCAGCTTCTCCGGGACTCAGCAGTTCTTC. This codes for CASSFSGTQQFF.